A selection of T cell receptor beta chains follows, all from one sample in a study of PD-L1 blockade in urothelial cancer. Here immunoSEQ multiplex PCR was the method, and the copy in TCRdb shows in-frame clones only, minus some. In the table there are fewer than 130,000 clones, approximately 85% of which are singletons. The sample in question was PBMCs, obtained around atezolizumab (anti-PD-L1) treatment. The receptor source for this set is a man over 45 with urothelial cancer. The CDR3 runs from the conserved cysteine through the conserved F or W. Each record gives: D gene, J gene, clone size, V gene, CDR3 protein, CDR3 DNA. The D gene is left open where the match is weak. Size values are once, few and many counts, or a class for expanded clones, and some rows have none.

NA,TRBJ1-2,once,TRBV7-2,CASRPRDHGYTF,TGTGCCAGCAGACCCAGGGATCATGGCTACACCTTC
NA,TRBJ1-3,NA,TRBV10-3,CAISPGGNTIYF,TGTGCCATCAGCCCGGGTGGAAACACCATATATTTT
NA,TRBJ2-1,NA,TRBV4-1,CASSQLSSYNEQFF,TGCGCCAGCAGCCAACTAAGCTCCTACAATGAGCAGTTCTTC
NA,TRBJ2-4,NA,TRBV6-1,CASSPGTAKNIQYF,TGTGCCAGCAGCCCCGGGACTGCCAAAAACATTCAGTACTTC
NA,TRBJ2-2,NA,TRBV5-1,CASSLAGSNTGELFF,TGCGCCAGCAGCTTGGCTGGCTCTAACACCGGGGAGCTGTTTTTT
TRBD1,TRBJ1-2,NA,TRBV20-1,CSAKQGDGYTF,TGCAGTGCTAAACAGGGGGATGGCTACACCTTC
NA,TRBJ2-2,NA,TRBV5-1,CASSLSLTGELFF,TGCGCCAGCAGCTTGTCCCTCACCGGGGAGCTGTTTTTT
TRBD2,TRBJ2-5,NA,TRBV27,CASSSQGPGGATQYF,TGTGCCAGCAGTTCCCAAGGTCCGGGAGGAGCGACCCAGTACTTC
NA,TRBJ1-3,few,TRBV7-9,CASSLEMRIGRAGNTIYF,TGTGCCAGCAGCTTAGAAATGCGCATCGGCAGGGCTGGAAACACCATATATTTT
TRBD2,TRBJ2-2,NA,TRBV11-2,CASSLFLAGPNTGELFF,TGTGCCAGCAGCTTGTTTCTAGCGGGGCCGAACACCGGGGAGCTGTTTTTT
NA,TRBJ1-5,NA,TRBV19,CASSSFREVDQPQHF,TGTGCCAGTAGCTCCTTCCGGGAGGTGGATCAGCCCCAGCATTTT
NA,TRBJ2-7,NA,TRBV18,CASSPGQGGEQYF,TGTGCCAGCTCACCGGGGCAGGGGGGCGAGCAGTACTTC
NA,TRBJ2-7,NA,TRBV6-5,CASWARGAGEQYF,TGTGCCAGCTGGGCCAGGGGTGCTGGCGAGCAGTACTTC
TRBD2,TRBJ2-7,few,TRBV4-1,CASSQGLLRRLAGSYEQYF,TGCGCCAGCAGCCAAGGCTTACTCCGGAGACTAGCGGGATCCTACGAGCAGTACTTC
NA,TRBJ1-5,NA,TRBV7-2,CASSLVEDFAQPQHF,TGTGCCAGCAGCTTAGTGGAGGATTTTGCTCAGCCCCAGCATTTT
NA,TRBJ2-2,once,TRBV7-3,CASTEDTYTGELFF,TGTGCCAGCACCGAGGACACCTACACCGGGGAGCTGTTTTTT
TRBD2,TRBJ2-5,NA,TRBV5-1,CASRQGLAGEWETQYF,TGCGCCAGCAGACAGGGACTAGCGGGAGAGTGGGAGACCCAGTACTTC
NA,TRBJ1-1,NA,TRBV7-8,CASARGGMAEAFF,TGTGCCAGTGCCCGGGGGGGGATGGCTGAAGCTTTCTTT
TRBD1,TRBJ2-1,NA,TRBV15,CATSRGQGAYNEQFF,TGTGCCACCAGCAGAGGACAGGGGGCCTACAATGAGCAGTTCTTC
TRBD1,TRBJ1-2,NA,TRBV30,CAWSGEIRGRYGYTF,TGTGCCTGGAGTGGGGAAATTAGGGGGCGCTATGGCTACACCTTC